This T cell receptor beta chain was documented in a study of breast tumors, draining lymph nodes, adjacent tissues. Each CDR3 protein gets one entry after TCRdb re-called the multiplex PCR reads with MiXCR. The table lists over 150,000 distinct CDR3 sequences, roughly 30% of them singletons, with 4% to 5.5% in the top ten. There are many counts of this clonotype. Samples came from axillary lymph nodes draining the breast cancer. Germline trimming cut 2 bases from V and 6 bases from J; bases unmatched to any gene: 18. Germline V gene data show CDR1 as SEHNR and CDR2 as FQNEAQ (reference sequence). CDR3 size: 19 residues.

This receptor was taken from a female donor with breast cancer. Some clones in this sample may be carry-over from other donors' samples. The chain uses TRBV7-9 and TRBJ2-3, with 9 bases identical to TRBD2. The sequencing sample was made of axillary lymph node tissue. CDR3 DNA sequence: TGTGCCAGCAGCTTACCCCCCCACGTTAGCGGGAGTACGTGGGATACGCAGTATTTT. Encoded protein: CASSLPPHVSGSTWDTQYF.